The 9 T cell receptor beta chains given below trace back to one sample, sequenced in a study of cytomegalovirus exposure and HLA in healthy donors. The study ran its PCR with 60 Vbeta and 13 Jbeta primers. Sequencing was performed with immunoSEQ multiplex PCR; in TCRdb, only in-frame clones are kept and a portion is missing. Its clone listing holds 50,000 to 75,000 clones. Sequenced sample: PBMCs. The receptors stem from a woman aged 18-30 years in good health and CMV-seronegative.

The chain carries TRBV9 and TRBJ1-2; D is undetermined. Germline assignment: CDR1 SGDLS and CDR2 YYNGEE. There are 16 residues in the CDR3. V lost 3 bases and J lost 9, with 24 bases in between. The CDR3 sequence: CASSAPLAGRFGSYTF. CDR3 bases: TGTGCCAGCAGCGCCCCCCTGGCGGGGAGGTTTGGTAGCTACACCTTC.

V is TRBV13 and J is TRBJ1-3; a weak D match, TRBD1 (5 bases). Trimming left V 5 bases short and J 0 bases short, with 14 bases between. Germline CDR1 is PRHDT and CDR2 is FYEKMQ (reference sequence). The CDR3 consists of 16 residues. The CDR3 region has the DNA TGTGCCAGCAGCGATCAGGGCTCCTACTCTGGAAACACCATATATTTT. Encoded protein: CASSDQGSYSGNTIYF.

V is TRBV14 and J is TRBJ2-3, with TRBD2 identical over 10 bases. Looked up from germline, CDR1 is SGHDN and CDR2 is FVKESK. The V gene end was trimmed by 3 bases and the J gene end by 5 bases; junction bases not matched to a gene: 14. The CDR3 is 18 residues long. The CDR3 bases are TGTGCCAGCAGCCACTTCACAGGAGCGGGGGGGCTAGGAGATACGCAGTATTTT. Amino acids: CASSHFTGAGGLGDTQYF.

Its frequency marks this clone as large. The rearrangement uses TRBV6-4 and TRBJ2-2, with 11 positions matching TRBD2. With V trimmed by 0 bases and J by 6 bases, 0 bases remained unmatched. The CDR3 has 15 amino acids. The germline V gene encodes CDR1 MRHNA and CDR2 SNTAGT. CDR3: CASSDSTSGAGELFF. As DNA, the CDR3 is TGTGCCAGCAGTGACTCGACTAGCGGGGCCGGGGAGCTGTTTTTT.

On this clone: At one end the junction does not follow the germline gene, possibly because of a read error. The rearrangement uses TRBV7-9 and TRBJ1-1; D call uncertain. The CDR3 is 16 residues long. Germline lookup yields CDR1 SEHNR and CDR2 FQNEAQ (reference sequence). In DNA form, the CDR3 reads TGTGCCAGCAGCTTAATCGGGTTTCACCGGAACACTAAAGCTTTCTTT. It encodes CASSLIGFHRNTKAFF.

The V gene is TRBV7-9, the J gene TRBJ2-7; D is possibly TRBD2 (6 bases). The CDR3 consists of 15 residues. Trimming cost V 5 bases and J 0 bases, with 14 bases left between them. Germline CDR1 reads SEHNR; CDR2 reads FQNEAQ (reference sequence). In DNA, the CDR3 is TGTGCCAGCAGCCCGGACTACCACGGCTCCTACGAGCAGTACTTC. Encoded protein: CASSPDYHGSYEQYF.

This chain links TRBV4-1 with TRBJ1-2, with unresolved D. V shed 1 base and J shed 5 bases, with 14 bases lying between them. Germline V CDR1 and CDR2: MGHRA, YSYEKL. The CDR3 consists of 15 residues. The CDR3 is CASSQGRGDAYGYTF. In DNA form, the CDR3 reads TGCGCCAGCAGCCAAGGTCGAGGAGACGCTTATGGCTACACCTTC.

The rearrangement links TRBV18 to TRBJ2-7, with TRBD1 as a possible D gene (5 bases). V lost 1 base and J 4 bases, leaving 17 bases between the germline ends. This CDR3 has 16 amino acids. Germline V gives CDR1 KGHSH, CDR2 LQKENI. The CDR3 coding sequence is TGTGCCAGCTCACCACGACAGATTACAATCACTTACGAGCAGTACTTC. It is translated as CASSPRQITITYEQYF.

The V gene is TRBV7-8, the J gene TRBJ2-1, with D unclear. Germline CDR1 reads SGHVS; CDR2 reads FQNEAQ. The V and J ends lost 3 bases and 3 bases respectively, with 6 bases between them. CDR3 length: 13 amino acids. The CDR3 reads CASSFLRYNEQFF. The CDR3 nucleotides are TGTGCCAGCAGCTTTCTGCGCTACAATGAGCAGTTCTTC.